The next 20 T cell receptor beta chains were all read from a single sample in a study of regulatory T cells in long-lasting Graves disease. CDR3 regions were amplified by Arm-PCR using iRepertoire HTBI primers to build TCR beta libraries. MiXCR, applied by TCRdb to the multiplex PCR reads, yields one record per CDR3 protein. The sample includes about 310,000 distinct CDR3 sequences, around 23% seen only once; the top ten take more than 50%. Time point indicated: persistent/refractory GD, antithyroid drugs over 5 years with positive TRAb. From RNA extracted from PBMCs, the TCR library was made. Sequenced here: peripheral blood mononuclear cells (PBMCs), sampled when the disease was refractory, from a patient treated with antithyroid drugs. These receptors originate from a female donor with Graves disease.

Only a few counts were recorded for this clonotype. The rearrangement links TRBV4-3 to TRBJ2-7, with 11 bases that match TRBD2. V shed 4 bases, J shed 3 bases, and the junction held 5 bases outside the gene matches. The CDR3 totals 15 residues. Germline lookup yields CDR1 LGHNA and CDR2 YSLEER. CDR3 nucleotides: TGCGCCAGCAGCCTCACGGGGACTAGCGGCTACGAGCAGTACTTC. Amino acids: CASSLTGTSGYEQYF.

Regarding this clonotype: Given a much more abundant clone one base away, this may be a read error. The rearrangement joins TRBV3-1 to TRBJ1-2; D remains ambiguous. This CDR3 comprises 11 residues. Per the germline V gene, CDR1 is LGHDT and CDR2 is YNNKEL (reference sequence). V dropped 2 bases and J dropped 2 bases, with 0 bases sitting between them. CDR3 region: CASSQNYGYTF. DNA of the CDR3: TGTGCCAGCAGCCAAAACTATGGCTACACCTTC.

The CDR3: CSASGGLAGEDEQYF. For the CDR3, the DNA is TGCAGTGCTAGCGGGGGACTAGCGGGAGAAGACGAGCAGTACTTC. The chain links TRBV20-1 to TRBJ2-7; 14 bases map to TRBD2. V trimming: 3 bases; J trimming: 5 bases; junction bases outside the gene matches: 6. This CDR3 is 15 amino acids long. Germline V CDR1 and CDR2: DFQATT, SNEGSKA (reference sequence).

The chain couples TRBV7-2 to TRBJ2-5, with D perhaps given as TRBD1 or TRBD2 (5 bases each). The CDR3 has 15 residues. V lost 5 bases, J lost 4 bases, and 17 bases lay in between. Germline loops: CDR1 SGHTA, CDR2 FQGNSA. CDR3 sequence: CASSRDGRVVETQYF. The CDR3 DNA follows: TGTGCCAGCAGCCGGGACGGCAGGGTGGTAGAGACCCAGTACTTC.

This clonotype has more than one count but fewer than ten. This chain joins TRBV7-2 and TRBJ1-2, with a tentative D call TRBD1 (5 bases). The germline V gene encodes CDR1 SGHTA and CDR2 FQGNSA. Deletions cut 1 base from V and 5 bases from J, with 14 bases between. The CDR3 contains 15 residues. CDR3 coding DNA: TGTGCCAGCAGCTTAGGCTTCGGGGGAGGGTATGGCTACACCTTC. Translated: CASSLGFGGGYGYTF.

DNA for the CDR3: TGTGCCAGCAGCTCCCCTGACAGGGAAGGGGGCTATGGCTACACCTTC. This sequence encodes CASSSPDREGGYGYTF. The gene calls are TRBV7-9 and TRBJ1-2, with 7 bases aligning to TRBD1. The junction had 12 bases not matched to a gene; V was cut back by 4 bases and J by 4 bases. Germline lookup yields CDR1 SEHNR and CDR2 FQNEAQ (reference sequence). The CDR3 has 16 amino acids.

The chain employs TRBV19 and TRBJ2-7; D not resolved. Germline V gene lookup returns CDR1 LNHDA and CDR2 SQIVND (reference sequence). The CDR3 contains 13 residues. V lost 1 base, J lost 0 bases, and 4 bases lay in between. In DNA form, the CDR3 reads TGTGCCAGTAGTATAGGGGACTCCTACGAGCAGTACTTC. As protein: CASSIGDSYEQYF.

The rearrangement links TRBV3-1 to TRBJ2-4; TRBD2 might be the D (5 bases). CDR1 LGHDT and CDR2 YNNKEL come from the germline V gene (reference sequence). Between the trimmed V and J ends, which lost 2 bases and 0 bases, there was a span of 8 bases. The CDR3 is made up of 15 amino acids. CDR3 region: CASSQTRGAKNIQYF. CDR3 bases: TGTGCCAGCAGCCAAACACGGGGAGCCAAAAACATTCAGTACTTC.

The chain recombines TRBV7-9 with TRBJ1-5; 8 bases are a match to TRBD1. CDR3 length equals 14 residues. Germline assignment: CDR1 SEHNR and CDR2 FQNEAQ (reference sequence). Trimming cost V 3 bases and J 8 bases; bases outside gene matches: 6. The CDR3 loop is CASSLTGADKPQHF. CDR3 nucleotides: TGTGCCAGCAGCTTGACAGGGGCTGACAAGCCCCAGCATTTT.

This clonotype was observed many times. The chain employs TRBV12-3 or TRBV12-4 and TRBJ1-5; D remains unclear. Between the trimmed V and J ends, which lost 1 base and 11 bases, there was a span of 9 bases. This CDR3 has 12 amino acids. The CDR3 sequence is CASSLVQSAQHF. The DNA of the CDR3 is TGTGCCAGCAGTTTAGTCCAATCAGCCCAGCATTTT.

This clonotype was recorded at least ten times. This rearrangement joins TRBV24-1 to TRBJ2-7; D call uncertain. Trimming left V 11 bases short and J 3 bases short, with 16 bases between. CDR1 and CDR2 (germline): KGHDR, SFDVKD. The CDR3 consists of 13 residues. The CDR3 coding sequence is TGTGCCATAGGGTACCAGCTAATCTACGAGCAGTACTTC. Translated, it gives CAIGYQLIYEQYF.

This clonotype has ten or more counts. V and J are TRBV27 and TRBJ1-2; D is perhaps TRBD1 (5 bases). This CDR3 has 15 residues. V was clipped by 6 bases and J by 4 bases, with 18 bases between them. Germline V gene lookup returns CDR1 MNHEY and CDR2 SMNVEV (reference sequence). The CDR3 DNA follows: TGTGCCAGCAGCGACCTTGGTACAGGCCTCTATGGCTACACCTTC. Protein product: CASSDLGTGLYGYTF.

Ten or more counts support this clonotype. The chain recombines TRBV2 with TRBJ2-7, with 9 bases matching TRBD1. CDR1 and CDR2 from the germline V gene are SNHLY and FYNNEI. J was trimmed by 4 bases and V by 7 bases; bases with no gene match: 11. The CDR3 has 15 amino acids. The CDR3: CASIKLRTGEYEQYF. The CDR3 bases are TGTGCCAGCATCAAACTAAGGACAGGGGAGTACGAGCAGTACTTC.

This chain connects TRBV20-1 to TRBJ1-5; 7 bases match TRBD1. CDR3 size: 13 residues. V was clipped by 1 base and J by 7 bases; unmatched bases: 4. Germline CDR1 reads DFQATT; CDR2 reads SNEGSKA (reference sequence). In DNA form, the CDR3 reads TGCAGTGCTAGAGGGCCCAGGGGGCAGCCCCAGCATTTT. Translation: CSARGPRGQPQHF.

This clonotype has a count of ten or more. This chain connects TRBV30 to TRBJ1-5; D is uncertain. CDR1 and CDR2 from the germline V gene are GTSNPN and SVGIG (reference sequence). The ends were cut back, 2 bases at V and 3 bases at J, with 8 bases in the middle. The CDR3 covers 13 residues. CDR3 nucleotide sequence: TGTGCCTGGAGTAACGGTGACAATCAGCCCCAGCATTTT. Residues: CAWSNGDNQPQHF.

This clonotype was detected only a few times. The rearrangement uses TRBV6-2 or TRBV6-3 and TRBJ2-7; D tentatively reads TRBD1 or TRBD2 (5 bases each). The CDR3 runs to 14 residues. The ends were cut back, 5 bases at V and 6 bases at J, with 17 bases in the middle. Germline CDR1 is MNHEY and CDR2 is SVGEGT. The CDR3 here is CASSTRTGPGEQYF. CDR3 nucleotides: TGTGCCAGCAGTACCCGGACGGGGCCGGGCGAGCAGTACTTC.

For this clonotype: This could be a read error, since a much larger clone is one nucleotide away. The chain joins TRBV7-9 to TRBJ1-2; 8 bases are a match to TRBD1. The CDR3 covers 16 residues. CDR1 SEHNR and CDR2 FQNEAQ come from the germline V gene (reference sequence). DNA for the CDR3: TGTGCCAGCAGATTAGGAGGTCCGGCAGGGGGCTATGGCTGCACCTTC. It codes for CASRLGGPAGGYGCTF.

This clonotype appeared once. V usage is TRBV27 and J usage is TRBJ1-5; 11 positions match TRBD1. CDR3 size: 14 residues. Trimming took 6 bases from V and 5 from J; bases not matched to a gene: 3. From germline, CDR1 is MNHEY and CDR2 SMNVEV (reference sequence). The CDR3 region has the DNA TGTGCCAGCAGGGACAGGGGGCTTGATCAGCCCCAGCATTTT. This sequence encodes CASRDRGLDQPQHF.

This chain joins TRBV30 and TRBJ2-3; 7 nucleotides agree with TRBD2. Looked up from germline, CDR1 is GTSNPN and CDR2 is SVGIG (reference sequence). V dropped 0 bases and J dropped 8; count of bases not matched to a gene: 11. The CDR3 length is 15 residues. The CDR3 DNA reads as TGTGCCTGGAGTGTAGAGGCGGGAGCCCCTGGTACGCAGTATTTT. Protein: CAWSVEAGAPGTQYF.

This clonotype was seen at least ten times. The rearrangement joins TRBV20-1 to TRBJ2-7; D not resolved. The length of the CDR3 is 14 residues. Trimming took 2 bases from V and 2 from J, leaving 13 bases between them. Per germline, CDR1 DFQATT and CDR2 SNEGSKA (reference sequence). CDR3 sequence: CSARSSFSTYEQYF. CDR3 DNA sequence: TGCAGTGCTAGATCGTCTTTCAGTACCTACGAGCAGTACTTC.